Presented here are 19 T cell receptor beta chains from one specimen sequenced in a study of metastatic and nonmetastatic thyroid tumors. Treatment of any kind had been given to no patient before thyroid surgery. MiXCR reprocessed the PCR reads for TCRdb. The sample lists 13,000 or so clones, roughly a quarter occurring once. The source material was blood. The receptors originated from a male donor with papillary thyroid cancer or a benign thyroid nodule (not recorded which). Some clones in this sample may be carry-over from other donors' samples.

The V gene is TRBV12-5, the J gene TRBJ1-4; D may be TRBD1 (5 bases). Between the trimmed V and J ends, which lost 4 bases and 5 bases, there was a span of 26 bases. Germline V CDR1 and CDR2: LGHNT, FRNRAP. This CDR3 has 19 residues. CDR3 residues: CASGWEGRTPSGKNEKLFF. The CDR3 bases are TGTGCTAGTGGTTGGGAAGGACGGACACCATCGGGGAAAAATGAAAAACTGTTTTTT. The variable domain in full, with the rest retrieved from reference TRBV12-5 and TRBJ1-4, is DARVTQTPRHKVTEMGQEVTMRCQPILGHNTVFWYRQTMMQGLELLAYFRNRAPLDDSGMPKDRFSAEMPDATLATLKIQPSEPRDSAVYFCASGWEGRTPSGKNEKLFFGSGTQLSVL.

The chain joins TRBV27 to TRBJ2-5; 7 bases agree with TRBD2. V trimming: 2 bases; J trimming: 5 bases; junction bases outside the gene matches: 8. The CDR3 is 15 amino acids. Germline V lookup: CDR1 MNHEY, CDR2 SMNVEV (reference sequence). The CDR3 region has the DNA TGTGCCAGCAGTTTAAATGGGAGGGCCTCGGAGACCCAGTACTTC. Translation gives CASSLNGRASETQYF.

This chain links TRBV20-1 with TRBJ2-7; D not certain. In germline, CDR1 is DFQATT, CDR2 SNEGSKA (reference sequence). The CDR3 extends over 14 amino acids. Trimming removed 4 bases from V and 7 bases from J, with 20 bases in between. The CDR3 sequence: CSANPLSRPREQYF. In DNA, the CDR3 is TGCAGTGCTAACCCACTCAGCAGGCCTAGAGAGCAGTACTTC.

This clone has a handful of counts. The genes are TRBV6-2 or TRBV6-3 and TRBJ2-5; no clear D. V was trimmed by 9 bases and J by 1 base, leaving 12 bases between them. This CDR3 region has 13 residues. The germline V gene encodes CDR1 MNHEY and CDR2 SVGEGT. The CDR3 region has the DNA TGTGCCAGTGTCGAACAGCCCCAAGAGACCCAGTACTTC. It yields the protein CASVEQPQETQYF.

This clone qualifies as medium-sized. This chain joins TRBV7-6 and TRBJ1-1; a possible D gene is TRBD1 (5 bases). The CDR3 is 15 amino acids. With 6 bases removed from V and 1 base from J, the gap between germline ends came to 15 bases. The germline V gene encodes CDR1 SGHVS and CDR2 FNYEAQ. The CDR3 bases are TGTGCCAGCAGAGCCGGGACCTCGGAGAACACTGAAGCTTTCTTT. It codes for CASRAGTSENTEAFF.

This clone has ten or more counts. This chain uses TRBV5-5 with TRBJ1-2, with D perhaps matching TRBD1 (6 bases). Trimming removed 0 bases from V and 0 bases from J, with 9 bases in between. The CDR3 loop spans 15 amino acids. Germline CDR1 is SGHKS and CDR2 is YYEKEE (reference sequence). DNA of the CDR3: TGTGCCAGCAGCTTGGCCAGGGGAGCTAACTATGGCTACACCTTC. This sequence encodes CASSLARGANYGYTF.

The CDR3 sequence is CASRLDGSSYEQYF. The CDR3 bases are TGTGCCAGCAGACTGGACGGCAGCTCCTACGAGCAGTACTTC. The V call is TRBV5-8, the J call TRBJ2-7; D is unresolved. The CDR3 is 14 amino acids. Germline loops: CDR1 SGHTS, CDR2 YDEGEE. V lost 5 bases and J lost 0, with 12 bases in between.

This clone was counted a single time. This chain links TRBV20-1 with TRBJ2-1; TRBD1 agrees at 7 bases. V lost 5 bases and J lost 4; bases outside the gene matches: 5. This CDR3 contains 13 residues. From germline, CDR1 is DFQATT and CDR2 SNEGSKA (reference sequence). For the CDR3, the DNA is TGCAGTGCTCCGAGACAGGGATACAATGAGCAGTTCTTC. As protein: CSAPRQGYNEQFF.

CDR3 sequence (DNA): TGCGCCAGCAGTGGCCTACCGGGACGGCCTGGGGACACTGAAGCTTTCTTT. As protein: CASSGLPGRPGDTEAFF. This rearrangement joins TRBV10-1 to TRBJ1-1; TRBD1 might be the D (5 bases). V was shortened by 4 bases and J by 3 bases, with 21 bases between the two germline ends. The CDR3 is 17 amino acids. From germline, CDR1 is WNHNN and CDR2 SYGVQD (reference sequence).

The chain recombines TRBV5-1 with TRBJ1-1; 7 nucleotides align to TRBD1. Germline CDR1 reads SGHRS; CDR2 reads YFSETQ. With V trimmed by 0 bases and J by 7 bases, 6 bases remained unmatched. The CDR3 runs 14 residues. The CDR3, as DNA: TGCGCCAGCAGCTTGGGGGACAGCCCTTTTGAAGCTTTCTTT. Translation gives CASSLGDSPFEAFF.

This clone was observed a few times. The chain links TRBV6-1 to TRBJ2-7; D is uncertain. Between the trimmed V and J ends, which lost 5 bases and 3 bases, there was a span of 20 bases. The CDR3 extends over 16 amino acids. Germline CDR1 is MNHNS and CDR2 is SASEGT. The CDR3 DNA follows: TGTGCCAGCAGTCCCCTGGACGGGCCGCCTATCTACGAGCAGTACTTC. Amino acid sequence: CASSPLDGPPIYEQYF.

J is TRBJ2-7 and V is TRBV28; perhaps TRBD1 as D (5 bases). The V end lost 6 bases, the J end lost 2 bases, and 8 bases lay between the germline ends. Germline CDR1 reads MDHEN; CDR2 reads SYDVKM. The CDR3 has 12 residues. The CDR3: CASRQDPYEQYF. In DNA form, the CDR3 reads TGTGCCAGCAGACAGGACCCCTACGAGCAGTACTTC.

This clone turned up a few times. The chain has TRBV5-1 and TRBJ2-7, with 7 positions matching TRBD1. Germline V gene data show CDR1 as SGHRS and CDR2 as YFSETQ. The CDR3 consists of 15 residues. The V gene end was trimmed by 4 bases and the J gene end by 2 bases; junction bases not matched to a gene: 9. The CDR3 is CASSGTTGIPYEQYF. The CDR3 bases are TGCGCCAGCAGCGGGACGACAGGGATCCCCTACGAGCAGTACTTC. The complete variable domain, with remaining parts taken from reference TRBV5-1 and TRBJ2-7, reads KAGVTQTPRYLIKTRGQQVTLSCSPISGHRSVSWYQQTPGQGLQFLFEYFSETQRNKGNFPGRFSGRQFSNSRSEMNVSTLELGDSALYLCASSGTTGIPYEQYFGPGTRLTVT.

This clone was seen a few times. The CDR3 here is CASRPYGQNTEAFF. CDR3 bases: TGTGCCAGCAGGCCCTACGGACAGAACACTGAAGCTTTCTTT. The chain is built from TRBV6-1 and TRBJ1-1; TRBD1 might be the D (5 bases). With 6 bases removed from V and 1 base from J, the gap between germline ends came to 12 bases. The CDR3 has 14 amino acids. In germline, CDR1 is MNHNS, CDR2 SASEGT.

This clone has more than one count but fewer than ten. The chain joins TRBV12-5 to TRBJ2-7, with 11 bases lining up with TRBD1. Germline V gene sequence: CDR1 LGHNT, CDR2 FRNRAP. With 5 bases clipped from V and 0 bases from J, the junction kept 3 bases outside the gene matches. The CDR3 is 15 residues long. CDR3 DNA: TGTGCTAGTGGTCGTGGGACAGGGGGCTCCTACGAGCAGTACTTC. This codes for CASGRGTGGSYEQYF.

J is TRBJ1-2 and V is TRBV19, with 7 bases aligning to TRBD1. The CDR3 is 12 amino acids. The V segment lost 4 bases and the J segment 8 bases; nucleotides outside the gene matches: 4. CDR1 is LNHDA, CDR2 SQIVND, per germline (reference sequence). The CDR3, as DNA: TGTGCCAGTAGTACTCTACAGGGGGGCTACACCTTC. Translated, it gives CASSTLQGGYTF.

This chain uses TRBV5-1 with TRBJ1-5; D may be TRBD1 (6 bases). Germline loops: CDR1 SGHRS, CDR2 YFSETQ. V lost 2 bases and J lost 7, with 13 bases in between. The length of the CDR3 is 14 residues. CDR3 DNA sequence: TGCGCCAGCAGCTTAATGGGGGGCCAGCAGCCCCAGCATTTT. The encoded protein is CASSLMGGQQPQHF.

The rearrangement links TRBV11-1 to TRBJ1-1; 8 bases map to TRBD1. Unmatched junction bases numbered 9, after V lost 5 bases and J lost 7 bases. The germline V gene encodes CDR1 SGHAT and CDR2 FQDESV (reference sequence). This CDR3 is 14 amino acids long. The CDR3 spells CASSPEGTGFEAFF. Written as DNA, the CDR3 is TGTGCCAGCAGCCCCGAGGGGACAGGTTTTGAAGCTTTCTTT.

This clone was seen more than once but under ten times. The chain employs TRBV20-1 and TRBJ1-2; 8 positions match TRBD1. The length of the CDR3 is 16 residues. The V and J ends lost 0 bases and 3 bases, in that order; junction bases with no gene match: 9. Germline CDR1 DFQATT, CDR2 SNEGSKA (reference sequence). CDR3 DNA: TGCAGTGCTAGAGATTGGGAAGACAGGGGCGACTATGGCTACACCTTC. Protein sequence: CSARDWEDRGDYGYTF.